This T cell receptor beta chain was recorded in a study of cytomegalovirus exposure and HLA in healthy donors. About this clone itself: Its matching antigen is unknown.

The PCR had 60 Vbeta and 13 Jbeta primers. Produced via immunoSEQ multiplex PCR; TCRdb's table is partial and in-frame only. Among fewer than 110,000 clones, about 75% were seen once, and the ten largest hold over 9.5%. Study findings and constraints: The study had only CMV serostatus as immune exposure information. Generally TCR sequences proved uncommon, though certain public TCRs appeared in numerous donors. Altogether, 170 or so TCR beta chains were recorded as cytomegalovirus-associated. Presence/absence analysis assumed near-uniform sequencing depth across donors.

Germline V gene lookup returns CDR1 GTSNPN and CDR2 SVGIG (reference sequence). The CDR3 contains 15 residues. This TCR was recovered from a man in his fifties in good health and CMV-seronegative. Sequencing was carried out using PBMCs. The chain has TRBV30 and TRBJ1-4; TRBD1 aligns across 7 bases. This CDR3 is CGLQFRSQGGEKLFF. CDR3 bases: TGTGGACTTCAGTTCCGTTCTCAAGGGGGCGAAAAACTGTTTTTT.